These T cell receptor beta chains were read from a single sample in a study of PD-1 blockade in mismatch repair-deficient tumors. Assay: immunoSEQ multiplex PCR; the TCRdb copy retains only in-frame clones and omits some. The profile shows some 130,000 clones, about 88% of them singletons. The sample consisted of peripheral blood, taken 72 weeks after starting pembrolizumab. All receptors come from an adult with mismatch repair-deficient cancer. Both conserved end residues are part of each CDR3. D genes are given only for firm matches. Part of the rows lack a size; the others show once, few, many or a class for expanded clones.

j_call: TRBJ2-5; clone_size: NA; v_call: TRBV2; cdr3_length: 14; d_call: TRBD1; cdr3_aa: CASSSGQNKETQYF; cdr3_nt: TGTGCCAGCAGTTCGGGACAGAACAAAGAGACCCAGTACTTC
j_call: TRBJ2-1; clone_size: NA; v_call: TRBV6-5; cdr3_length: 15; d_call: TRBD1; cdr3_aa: CASSYSLWGQNEQFF; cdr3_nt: TGTGCCAGCAGTTATTCCCTCTGGGGACAGAATGAGCAGTTCTTC
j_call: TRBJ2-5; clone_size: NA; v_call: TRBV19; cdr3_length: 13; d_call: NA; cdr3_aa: CASATKEGETQYF; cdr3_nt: TGTGCCAGTGCAACTAAAGAGGGGGAGACCCAGTACTTC
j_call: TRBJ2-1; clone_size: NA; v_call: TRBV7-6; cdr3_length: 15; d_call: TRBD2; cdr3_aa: CASSLFGGRAGEQFF; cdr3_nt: TGTGCCAGCAGCTTATTTGGCGGGAGGGCCGGGGAGCAGTTCTTC
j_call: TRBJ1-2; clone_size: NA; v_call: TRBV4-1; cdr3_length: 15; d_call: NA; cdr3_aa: CASSQDPGRRYGYTF; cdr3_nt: TGCGCCAGCAGCCAAGATCCAGGGCGGAGGTATGGCTACACCTTC
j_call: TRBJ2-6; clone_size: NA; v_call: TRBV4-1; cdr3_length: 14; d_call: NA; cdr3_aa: CASSQWVWANVLTF; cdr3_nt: TGCGCCAGCAGCCAATGGGTTTGGGCCAACGTCCTGACTTTC
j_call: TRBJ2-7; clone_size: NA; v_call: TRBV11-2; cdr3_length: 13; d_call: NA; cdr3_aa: CASSLAGDYEQYF; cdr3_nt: TGTGCCAGCAGCTTAGCAGGGGATTACGAGCAGTACTTC
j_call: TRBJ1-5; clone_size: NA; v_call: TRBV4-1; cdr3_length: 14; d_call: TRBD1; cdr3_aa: CASSHPDRDQPQHF; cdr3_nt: TGCGCCAGCAGCCACCCCGACAGGGATCAGCCCCAGCATTTT
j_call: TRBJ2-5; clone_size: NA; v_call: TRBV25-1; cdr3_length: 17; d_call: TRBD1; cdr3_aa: CASVRESTGRFRETQYF; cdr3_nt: TGTGCCAGCGTGAGGGAGTCGACAGGGCGATTTAGAGAGACCCAGTACTTC
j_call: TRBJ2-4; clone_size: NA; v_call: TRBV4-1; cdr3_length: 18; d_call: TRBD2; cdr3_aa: CASSQVPPTSGSLYIQYF; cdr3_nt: TGCGCCAGCAGCCAAGTACCCCCGACTAGCGGGAGTCTCTACATTCAGTACTTC
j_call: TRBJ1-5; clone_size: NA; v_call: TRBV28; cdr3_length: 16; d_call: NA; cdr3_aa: CASSLQGFSLNQPQHF; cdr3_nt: TGTGCCAGCAGTTTACAGGGTTTTTCCCTTAATCAGCCCCAGCATTTT
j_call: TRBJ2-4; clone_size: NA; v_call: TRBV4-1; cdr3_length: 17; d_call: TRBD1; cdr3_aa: CASSQIRDPGQGNIQYF; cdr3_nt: TGCGCCAGCAGCCAAATACGAGACCCGGGACAGGGTAACATTCAGTACTTC
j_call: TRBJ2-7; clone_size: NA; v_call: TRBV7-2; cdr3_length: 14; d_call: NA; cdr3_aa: CASSLYREDYEQYF; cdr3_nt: TGTGCCAGCAGCTTATACAGGGAGGATTACGAGCAGTACTTC
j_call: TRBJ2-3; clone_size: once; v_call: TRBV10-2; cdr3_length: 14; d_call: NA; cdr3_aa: CASSRVGHTDTQYF; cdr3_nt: TGCGCCAGCAGTCGGGTGGGACACACAGATACGCAGTATTTT
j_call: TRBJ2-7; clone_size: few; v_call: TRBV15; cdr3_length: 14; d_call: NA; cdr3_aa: CATSRDKGTYEQYF; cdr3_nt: TGTGCCACCAGCAGAGATAAGGGGACCTACGAGCAGTACTTC
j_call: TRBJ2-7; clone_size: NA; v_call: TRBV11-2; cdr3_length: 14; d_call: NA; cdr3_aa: CASSPQGRAYEQYF; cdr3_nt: TGTGCCAGCAGCCCGCAGGGAAGAGCCTACGAGCAGTACTTC
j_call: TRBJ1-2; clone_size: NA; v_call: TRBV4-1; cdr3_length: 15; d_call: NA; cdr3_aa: CASSQAGISLYGYTF; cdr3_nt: TGCGCCAGCAGCCAAGCGGGCATCTCTCTCTATGGCTACACCTTC
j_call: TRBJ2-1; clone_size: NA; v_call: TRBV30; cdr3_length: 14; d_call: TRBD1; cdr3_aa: CAWSTGTGRAEQFF; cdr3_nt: TGTGCCTGGAGTACCGGGACAGGGAGGGCTGAGCAGTTCTTC
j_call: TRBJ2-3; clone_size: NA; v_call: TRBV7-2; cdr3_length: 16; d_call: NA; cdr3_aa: CASSQRGYPLSDTQYF; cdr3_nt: TGTGCCAGCAGCCAACGAGGATACCCCCTTTCAGATACGCAGTATTTT
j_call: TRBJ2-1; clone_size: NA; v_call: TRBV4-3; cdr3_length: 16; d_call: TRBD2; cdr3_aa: CASSQGKGLAVDEQFF; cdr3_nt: TGCGCCAGCAGCCAGGGAAAGGGACTAGCGGTGGATGAGCAGTTCTTC
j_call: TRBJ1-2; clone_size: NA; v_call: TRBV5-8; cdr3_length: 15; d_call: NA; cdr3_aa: CASSYRVPAGYGYTF; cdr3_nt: TGTGCCAGCAGCTACCGGGTTCCGGCGGGCTATGGCTACACCTTC
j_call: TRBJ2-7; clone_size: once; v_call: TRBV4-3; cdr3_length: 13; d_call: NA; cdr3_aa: CASSQDRAYEQYF; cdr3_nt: TGCGCCAGCAGCCAAGATCGGGCTTACGAGCAGTACTTC
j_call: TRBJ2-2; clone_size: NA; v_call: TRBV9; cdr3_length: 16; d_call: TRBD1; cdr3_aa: CASSELVDRQLGELFF; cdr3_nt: TGTGCCAGCAGCGAATTAGTGGACAGGCAGCTCGGGGAGCTGTTTTTT
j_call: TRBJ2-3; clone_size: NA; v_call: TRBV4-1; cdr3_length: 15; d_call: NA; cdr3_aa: CASSQDRGLTDTQYF; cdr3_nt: TGCGCCAGCAGCCAAGACAGGGGACTCACAGATACGCAGTATTTT
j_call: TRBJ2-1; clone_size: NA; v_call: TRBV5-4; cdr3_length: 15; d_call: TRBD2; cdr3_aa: CASSSAGGVYNEQFF; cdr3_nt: TGTGCCAGCAGCTCAGCGGGAGGAGTCTACAATGAGCAGTTCTTC
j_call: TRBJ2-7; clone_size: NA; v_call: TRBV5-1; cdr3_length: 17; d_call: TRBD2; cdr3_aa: CASSLRPAREGLYEQYF; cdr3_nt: TGCGCCAGCAGCTTACGACCAGCACGGGAGGGCCTATACGAGCAGTACTTC
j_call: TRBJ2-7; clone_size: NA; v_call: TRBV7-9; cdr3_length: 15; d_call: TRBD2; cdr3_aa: CASSPTSGGSYEQYF; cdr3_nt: TGTGCCAGCAGCCCGACTAGCGGAGGGAGCTACGAGCAGTACTTC
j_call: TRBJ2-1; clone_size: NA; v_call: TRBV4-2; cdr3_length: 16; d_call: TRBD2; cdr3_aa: CASSQELGRAYNEQFF; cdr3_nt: TGTGCCAGCAGCCAAGAACTCGGGAGGGCCTACAATGAGCAGTTCTTC
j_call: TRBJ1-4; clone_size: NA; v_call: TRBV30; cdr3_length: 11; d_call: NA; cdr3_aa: CAWSLNEKLFF; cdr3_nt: TGTGCCTGGAGTCTTAATGAAAAACTGTTTTTT
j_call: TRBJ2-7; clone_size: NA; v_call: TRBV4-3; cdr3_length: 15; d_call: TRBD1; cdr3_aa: CASSQVVGQGSEQYF; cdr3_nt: TGCGCCAGCAGCCAAGTCGTGGGACAGGGGTCCGAGCAGTACTTC
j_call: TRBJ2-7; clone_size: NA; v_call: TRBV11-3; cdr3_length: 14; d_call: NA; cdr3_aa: CASAPLRQSYEQYF; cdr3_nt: TGTGCCAGCGCCCCGTTGAGACAGTCCTACGAGCAGTACTTC
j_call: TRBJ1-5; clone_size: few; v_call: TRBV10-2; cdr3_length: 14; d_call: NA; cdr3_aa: CASSGHSINQPQHF; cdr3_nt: TGCGCCAGCAGTGGGCACAGTATTAATCAGCCCCAGCATTTT